This T cell receptor beta chain is drawn from a study of identical twins. Study-level findings and limits: Weaker excess twin sharing was observed in beta out-of-frame sequences. Zero-insertion analyses were open to partial confounding by invariant MAIT and iNKT cells. High-abundance cord blood beta clonotypes had fewer insertions; memory repertoires showed none.

This clonotype has more than one count but fewer than ten. The antigen is not known. Germline CDR1 SQVTM, CDR2 ANQGSEA. CDR3 length equals 13 residues. Trimming stripped 6 bases from V and 8 bases from J, with 16 bases between. From the 5' RACE reads, TCRdb called clonotypes with MiXCR, one entry per CDR3 protein. The sample has 400,000 to 550,000 distinct CDR3 sequences; less than 25% are singletons. Another study also made use of these data, one on T cells expressing NK-cell markers. That source reports: Several donors' CD3+CD56-NKG2C+ cells were dominated by the same clonotypes.

The chain links TRBV29-1 to TRBJ1-4; possible D gene TRBD1, 6 bases. This receptor was obtained from a woman aged 18-29 years in good health. Input material: CD4+ T cells sorted from blood. CDR3 bases: TGCAGCGTGCTCAGGGGCGCTGGGGAAAAACTGTTTTTT. Its translation: CSVLRGAGEKLFF.